This entry features one T cell receptor (beta chain) sequence. Its antigen remains unknown. Germline assignment: CDR1 MNHNS and CDR2 SASEGT. The CDR3 runs 11 residues. Between the trimmed V and J ends, which lost 3 bases and 8 bases, there was a span of 7 bases. This entry comes from a study of tumor-infiltrating lymphocytes in primary liver carcinoma. Study in general: The patients presented with primary liver carcinoma, which was managed through surgical resection. These were node-negative, non-metastatic T1-T3 tumors of roughly 4 to 11 cm.

Using a constant-region primer together with ProtoScript II reverse transcriptase, TCR beta cDNA was made from 500 ng of total RNA. Three nested multiplex PCR rounds, a slightly modified ARM-PCR, produced the libraries for TCR beta. Both of the initial two PCR rounds ran for approximately 11 cycles and employed TRBV1-TRBV30 forward primers alongside a C-beta reverse primer. TCRdb recomputed calls from the multiplex PCR reads with MiXCR, one row per CDR3 protein. In the table there are around 330,000 distinct CDR3 sequences, more than 55% of which are singletons. Extraction also yielded germline DNA, while blood RNA was obtained from unsorted whole blood. General study points: When set against blood, tumors had a significantly higher top-250-clone fraction (p = 0.039).

The sequence came from a woman younger than 45 with primary liver carcinoma and hepatitis B virus infection. Material: peripheral blood. This sequence joins TRBV6-1 and TRBJ1-2; unclear D gene. CDR3 DNA sequence: TGTGCCAGCAGTGAGAGGCGGGGCTACACCTTC. It is translated as CASSERRGYTF.